The present T cell receptor (delta chain) was sequenced within a study of gamma-delta chains in newborns, infants, children. In its sample, this clone is medium-sized. TCRdb reran clone calling via CATT on the reads. Here the sample spans 6,500 to 8,000 delta-chain clones, around 11% being singletons. The receptor was isolated from a child who was a newborn, infant or young child, either healthy, febrile or measles-vaccinated (not recorded which). Sequencing input: blood.

The CDR3 reads CACDALTDTDKLIF. The CDR3, as DNA: TGTGCCTGTGACGCTCTTACCGACACCGATAAACTCATCTTT. The chain joins TRDV2 to TRDJ1; D is uncertain. Germline-derived CDR1 and CDR2 are GEAIGNYY and EKD. There are 14 residues in the CDR3. V lost 3 bases and J 0 bases, leaving 10 bases between the germline ends.